Below, 32 T cell receptor beta chains from the same sample are listed, as sequenced in a study of CD8+CD57+ T cells in acquired aplastic anemia. Genomic DNA was employed as the template in profiling TCR beta VDJ and CDR3. In TCRdb, the reads were re-called with MiXCR into one record per CDR3 protein. This repertoire shows 42,000 or so distinct CDR3 sequences, 55% to 80% found once; its top ten account for less than 25%. Sequences were obtained from sorted CD4+, CD8+, or CD8+CD57+ T cells (not recorded which) from PBMCs. The receptors originated from a human donor in good health, serving as a control.

This chain joins TRBV6-1 and TRBJ1-1, with TRBD1 matching over 7 bases. The CDR3 loop spans 13 amino acids. V trimming: 6 bases; J trimming: 4 bases; junction bases outside the gene matches: 5. In germline, CDR1 is MNHNS, CDR2 SASEGT. The CDR3 DNA sequence: TGTGCCAGCAGGCCGTCAGGGGGCACTGAAGCTTTCTTT. It is translated as CASRPSGGTEAFF.

Note on this clonotype: One base away lies a much larger clone, so this may be a sequencing read error. The CDR3 does not close with the conserved phenylalanine or tryptophan, likely indicating a read error. V is TRBV3-1 and J is TRBJ2-5; 13 nucleotides match TRBD2. CDR3 length equals 18 residues. The trim removed 3 bases at V and 2 bases at J, leaving 9 bases unmatched. Per germline, CDR1 LGHDT and CDR2 YNNKEL (reference sequence). The CDR3 is CASSHRTSGGATQETQYS. CDR3 nucleotides: TGTGCCAGCAGCCACCGGACTAGCGGGGGCGCTACGCAAGAGACCCAGTACTCC.

The chain recombines TRBV5-1 with TRBJ1-3, with D hard to call. Germline CDR1 SGHRS, CDR2 YFSETQ. The CDR3 contains 15 residues. The V and J ends lost 4 bases and 0 bases respectively, with 11 bases between them. The CDR3, as DNA: TGCGCCAGCAGCGACACTGAACGCTCTGGAAACACCATATATTTT. Translating gives CASSDTERSGNTIYF.

This chain joins TRBV25-1 and TRBJ1-6; no definite D call. The V gene's germline CDR1 is MGHDK and CDR2 SYGVNS. The ends were cut back, 4 bases at V and 10 bases at J, with 8 bases in the middle. The CDR3 is made up of 12 amino acids. The CDR3 spells CASSGGSSPLHF. As DNA, the CDR3 is TGTGCCAGCAGTGGCGGGAGCTCACCCCTCCACTTT. The full variable domain, its missing parts supplied by reference TRBV25-1 and TRBJ1-6, is EADIYQTPRYLVIGTGKKITLECSQTMGHDKMYWYQQDPGMELHLIHYSYGVNSTEKGDLSSESTVSRIRTEHFPLTLESARPSHTSQYLCASSGGSSPLHFGNGTRLTVT.

The chain uses TRBV29-1 and TRBJ1-2; 12 bases line up with TRBD1. CDR1 SQVTM and CDR2 ANQGSEA come from the germline V gene. The CDR3 has 14 amino acids. Unmatched junction bases numbered 10, after V lost 6 bases and J lost 8 bases. CDR3 nucleotides: TGCAGCGTCACCCCCGGGACAGGGGGCAAGGGCTACACCTTC. Translating gives CSVTPGTGGKGYTF.

V and J are TRBV10-3 and TRBJ1-5, with D uncertain. Per germline, CDR1 ENHRY and CDR2 SYGVKD. V was shortened by 1 base and J by 3 bases, with 16 bases between the two germline ends. CDR3 length equals 17 residues. CDR3 protein: CAISEYGASGSNQPQHF. CDR3 coding DNA: TGTGCCATCAGTGAGTATGGCGCCTCCGGGTCCAATCAGCCCCAGCATTTT.

This clonotype was counted between two and nine times. The chain uses TRBV10-3 and TRBJ1-5, with a weak D call TRBD1 (5 bases). V lost 1 base and J 2 bases, leaving 15 bases between the germline ends. Germline CDR1 is ENHRY and CDR2 is SYGVKD. CDR3 length equals 17 residues. The chain's CDR3 is CAISEYEGGRGNQPQHF. The CDR3 DNA reads as TGTGCCATCAGTGAGTATGAGGGCGGCAGGGGCAATCAGCCCCAGCATTTT.

This clonotype was recorded at least ten times. V is TRBV4-3 and J is TRBJ1-6; TRBD1 aligns across 8 bases. The CDR3 is 20 residues long. CDR1 is LGHNA, CDR2 YSLEER, per germline. The V and J ends lost 0 bases and 4 bases, in that order; junction bases with no gene match: 14. This chain's CDR3 is CASSQDSRGPSPPYNSPLHF. The DNA of the CDR3 is TGCGCCAGCAGCCAAGATTCCAGGGGGCCCTCACCACCTTATAATTCACCCCTCCACTTT.

At least ten counts were recorded for this clonotype. The chain uses TRBV27 and TRBJ1-3; D gene ambiguous. Germline CDR1 is MNHEY and CDR2 is SMNVEV (reference sequence). The V end was cut by 2 bases, the J end by 4 bases, with 9 bases between. This CDR3 has 14 residues. Written as DNA, the CDR3 is TGTGCCAGCAGTTTAAGGGCAGAGGGAAACACCATATATTTT. It is translated as CASSLRAEGNTIYF.

V and J are TRBV6-2 or TRBV6-3 and TRBJ1-4, with D unclear. Germline V gene lookup returns CDR1 MNHEY and CDR2 SVGEGT. CDR3 length: 12 amino acids. Deletions cut 5 bases from V and 4 bases from J, with 5 bases between. In DNA form, the CDR3 reads TGTGCCAGCAGTAGAGATAATGAAAAACTGTTTTTT. This translates into CASSRDNEKLFF.

There are many counts of this clonotype. The J gene is TRBJ2-7, the V gene TRBV6-1; D might be TRBD1 (5 bases). Germline loops: CDR1 MNHNS, CDR2 SASEGT. This CDR3 spans 14 amino acids. V dropped 6 bases and J dropped 1 base, with 13 bases sitting between them. The chain's CDR3 is CASSGQGISYEQYF. The CDR3 DNA sequence: TGTGCCAGCAGCGGACAAGGAATATCCTACGAGCAGTACTTC.

The gene calls are TRBV25-1 and TRBJ1-1; tentatively, D is TRBD1 (5 bases). V lost 5 bases to trimming and J lost 0 bases, with 13 bases between them. CDR3 size: 15 residues. The V gene's germline CDR1 is MGHDK and CDR2 SYGVNS. Here the CDR3 DNA reads TGTGCCAGCAGTAAGATCAGGGAGATGAACACTGAAGCTTTCTTT. Translation: CASSKIREMNTEAFF.

At least ten counts were recorded for this clonotype. The J gene is TRBJ1-1, the V gene TRBV6-6; D uncertain. The germline V and J ends were trimmed by 7 bases and 0 bases, with 18 bases remaining between them. This CDR3 is built from 16 residues. CDR1 is MNHNY and CDR2 is SVGAGI in the germline V gene (reference sequence). In nucleotides, the CDR3 is TGTGCCAGCACCTACTTACATCACCGGGTGAACACTGAAGCTTTCTTT. Translated, it gives CASTYLHHRVNTEAFF.

V usage is TRBV19 and J usage is TRBJ2-7, with D hard to call. The CDR3 runs 12 residues. V lost 4 bases and J lost 1, with 5 bases in between. Germline lookup yields CDR1 LNHDA and CDR2 SQIVND (reference sequence). The CDR3 reads CASSTRSYEQYF. For the CDR3, the DNA is TGTGCCAGTAGTACCAGATCCTACGAGCAGTACTTC.

Within the sample, this clonotype is medium-sized. One junction end disagrees with the germline gene, perhaps due to a read error. V and J are TRBV29-1 and TRBJ1-1; D uncertain. This CDR3 is 14 amino acids long. Germline CDR1 SQVTM, CDR2 ANQGSEA. CDR3 protein: CSVEGVQVNPEAFF. The CDR3 nucleotides are TGCAGCGTTGAAGGGGTCCAAGTGAACCCTGAAGCTTTCTTT.

This clonotype was recorded once. The rearrangement links TRBV24-1 to TRBJ1-4, with D perhaps TRBD1 (5 bases). CDR3 size: 15 residues. Germline CDR1 reads KGHDR; CDR2 reads SFDVKD. Trimming pared 1 base from V and 2 bases from J, leaving 7 bases between. Written as DNA, the CDR3 is TGTGCCACCAGTGATTTCCGGGGGACTAATGAAAAACTGTTTTTT. Protein: CATSDFRGTNEKLFF.

This clonotype has a single count. V and J are TRBV4-3 and TRBJ1-4; 8 bases are shared with TRBD1. Germline lookup yields CDR1 LGHNA and CDR2 YSLEER. The CDR3 covers 14 residues. J lost 8 bases, V lost 5 bases, and 7 bases had no gene match. In nucleotides, the CDR3 is TGCGCCAGCAGCGCAACAGGGGGTTACGAAAAACTGTTTTTT. Amino acids: CASSATGGYEKLFF.

The chain combines TRBV24-1 with TRBJ2-3; D is uncertain. Trimming cost V 1 base and J 0 bases, with 4 bases left between them. CDR1 is KGHDR and CDR2 is SFDVKD in the germline V gene. The CDR3 runs 14 residues. CDR3 residues: CATSDLGSTDTQYF. The DNA of the CDR3 is TGTGCCACCAGTGATTTAGGGAGCACAGATACGCAGTATTTT.

This chain uses TRBV11-2 with TRBJ2-7, with D tentatively TRBD1 (6 bases). CDR3 size: 16 residues. Trimming cost V 5 bases and J 3 bases, with 20 bases left between them. Germline V CDR1 and CDR2: SGHAT, FQNNGV. The CDR3 loop reads CASSVAGDTTYYEQYF. The CDR3 nucleotides read TGTGCCAGCAGCGTGGCTGGGGACACAACCTACTACGAGCAGTACTTC.

The chain joins TRBV5-1 to TRBJ2-1, with 7 bases that match TRBD1. V lost 4 bases to trimming and J lost 3 bases; unmatched junction nucleotides: 7. The germline V gene encodes CDR1 SGHRS and CDR2 YFSETQ. The CDR3 has 15 amino acids. CDR3 region: CASSLTGMDYNEQFF. The DNA of the CDR3 is TGCGCCAGCAGCCTGACAGGGATGGACTACAATGAGCAGTTCTTC.

By share of the sample, this clonotype is medium-sized. This chain uses TRBV15 with TRBJ2-3, with D hard to call. The V end was cut by 5 bases, the J end by 9 bases, with 15 bases between. CDR1 is LNHNV and CDR2 is YYDKDF in the germline V gene (reference sequence). The CDR3 totals 13 residues. CDR3: CATSPQARLTQYF. For the CDR3, the DNA is TGTGCCACCAGCCCCCAAGCAAGGTTGACGCAGTATTTT.

Regarding this clonotype: Germline is not matched at one junction end, which may reflect a read error. V is TRBV20-1 and J is TRBJ2-7, with D possibly TRBD1 on 6 matching bases. Germline V gives CDR1 DFQATT, CDR2 SNEGSKA (reference sequence). The CDR3 covers 13 residues. CDR3 in amino acids: CSARGQLDYEQYF. Here the CDR3 DNA reads TGCAGTGCCAGAGGACAGTTGGACTACGAGCAGTACTTC.

Only a few counts were recorded for this clonotype. The gene calls are TRBV15 and TRBJ2-3; D uncertain. CDR1 is LNHNV and CDR2 is YYDKDF in the germline V gene (reference sequence). V gave up 4 bases and J gave up 2 bases, with 10 bases separating them. The CDR3 runs 14 residues. CDR3 bases: TGTGCCACCAGCACGGACGGTTACACAGATACGCAGTATTTT. Encoded protein: CATSTDGYTDTQYF.

The chain links TRBV13 to TRBJ1-6; 7 nucleotides align to TRBD1. CDR3 length equals 15 residues. CDR1 and CDR2 (germline): PRHDT, FYEKMQ (reference sequence). V shed 6 bases, J shed 9 bases, and the junction held 11 bases outside the gene matches. The CDR3 coding sequence is TGTGCCAGCAGTTTCGGGACAGCCCTAAGTTCACCCCTCCACTTT. This gives the protein CASSFGTALSSPLHF.

At least ten counts were recorded for this clonotype. The CDR3 loop is CASSIPGTGGYNEQFF. CDR3 sequence (DNA): TGTGCCAGTAGTATCCCCGGGACAGGGGGATACAATGAGCAGTTCTTC. This sequence joins TRBV19 and TRBJ2-1, with 11 bases fitting TRBD1. Germline CDR1 is LNHDA and CDR2 is SQIVND (reference sequence). V dropped 3 bases and J dropped 4; count of bases not matched to a gene: 5. The CDR3 length is 16 residues.

This chain links TRBV6-1 with TRBJ2-7; a weak D match, TRBD1 (5 bases). This CDR3 has 15 residues. Between the trimmed V and J ends, which lost 6 bases and 0 bases, there was a span of 15 bases. The germline CDR1 and CDR2 sequences are MNHNS and SASEGT. In nucleotides, the CDR3 is TGTGCCAGCAGCCTTAGGTTAGGGGACTCCTACGAGCAGTACTTC. Encoded protein: CASSLRLGDSYEQYF.

The V call is TRBV2, the J call TRBJ2-1, with TRBD2 identical over 14 bases. J lost 8 bases, V lost 5 bases, and 5 bases had no gene match. The CDR3 extends over 15 amino acids. CDR1 is SNHLY, CDR2 FYNNEI, per germline. In DNA, the CDR3 is TGTGCCAGCAGTCATAGACTAGCGGGGGGGCATGAGCAGTTCTTC. It encodes CASSHRLAGGHEQFF.

The genes are TRBV11-1 and TRBJ2-1; TRBD1 aligns across 8 bases. There are 15 residues in the CDR3. V dropped 4 bases and J dropped 5; count of bases not matched to a gene: 7. CDR1 is SGHAT, CDR2 FQDESV, per germline (reference sequence). The CDR3 loop is CASSSDRGPNNEQFF. As DNA, the CDR3 is TGTGCCAGCAGCTCCGACAGGGGCCCTAACAATGAGCAGTTCTTC.

This clonotype was seen repeatedly, ten times or more. V usage is TRBV6-1 and J usage is TRBJ1-1; no reliable D call. The CDR3 has 15 amino acids. Germline V gene lookup returns CDR1 MNHNS and CDR2 SASEGT. The germline V and J ends were trimmed by 1 base and 4 bases, with 13 bases remaining between them. CDR3 coding DNA: TGTGCCAGCAGTGAAGTATTACATTTAGGCACTGAAGCTTTCTTT. It specifies CASSEVLHLGTEAFF.

The chain links TRBV9 to TRBJ2-2; 10 bases align to TRBD2. CDR1 is SGDLS and CDR2 is YYNGEE in the germline V gene. The CDR3 has 16 residues. After removal of 4 bases from V and 2 bases from J, the junction contained 5 bases not matched to a gene. The CDR3 region is CASSPSGGANTGELFF. CDR3 sequence (DNA): TGTGCCAGCAGCCCAAGCGGGGGGGCAAACACCGGGGAGCTGTTTTTT.

This clonotype is a singleton in its sample. This chain links TRBV9 with TRBJ1-1; unclear D gene. The CDR3 is 13 residues long. CDR1 and CDR2 (germline): SGDLS, YYNGEE. V lost 4 bases to trimming and J lost 1 base, with 8 bases between them. CDR3 nucleotide sequence: TGTGCCAGCAGCCATCGACAGAACACTGAAGCTTTCTTT. It encodes CASSHRQNTEAFF.

The V and J genes are TRBV25-1 and TRBJ1-3; D unresolved. The CDR3 has 17 amino acids. Trimming stripped 4 bases from V and 1 base from J, with 17 bases between. Per germline, CDR1 MGHDK and CDR2 SYGVNS. In DNA, the CDR3 is TGTGCCAGCAGTGCACCTAAAATCATCGGGTCTGGAAACACCATATATTTT. Amino acids: CASSAPKIIGSGNTIYF. Full variable domain (remainder filled in from reference TRBV25-1 and TRBJ1-3): EADIYQTPRYLVIGTGKKITLECSQTMGHDKMYWYQQDPGMELHLIHYSYGVNSTEKGDLSSESTVSRIRTEHFPLTLESARPSHTSQYLCASSAPKIIGSGNTIYFGEGSWLTVV.